These 17 T cell receptor beta chains came from one sample sequenced in a study of cytomegalovirus exposure and HLA in healthy donors (dated by TCRdb to about 2017). The receptor library was made with the immunoSEQ multiplex PCR assay. For the multiplex PCR, a mixture combining 60 forward primers for TCR Vbeta segments and 13 reverse primers for TCR Jbeta segments was used. Held by TCRdb, this immuneACCESS table contains in-frame sequences only and omits some clones. Under half of the omission traces to an unresolved V gene where checked; the cause of the rest is unknown. The sample includes a few hundred thousand clones, with roughly 70% observed a single time. The ten most abundant clones make up roughly 2.4% of the sample. Sequencing was done on a sample of PBMCs. These receptors came from a female donor in good health and CMV-seronegative.

The CDR3 reads CASSFAAYNEQFF. CDR3 coding DNA: TGTGCCAGCAGTTTTGCAGCCTACAATGAGCAGTTCTTC. V and J are TRBV28 and TRBJ2-1; D is ambiguous. Trimming removed 3 bases at V and 2 bases at J, with 5 bases between. Germline V CDR1 and CDR2: MDHEN, SYDVKM. The CDR3 length is 13 residues.

This clone was seen once. The gene calls are TRBV7-3 and TRBJ2-6, with TRBD1 matching 8 bases. Looked up from germline, CDR1 is SGHTA and CDR2 is FQGTGA. V shed 0 bases and J 2 bases; nucleotides not matched to a gene: 0. The CDR3 is 16 residues long. The CDR3 region has the DNA TGTGCCAGCAGCTTAACCAGGGGGCCTGGGGCCAACGTCCTGACTTTC. Translated, it gives CASSLTRGPGANVLTF. The full variable domain, rest sourced from reference TRBV7-3 and TRBJ2-6, is GAGVSQTPSNKVTEKGKYVELRCDPISGHTALYWYRQSLGQGPEFLIYFQGTGAADDSGLPNDRFFAVRPEGSVSTLKIQRTERGDSAVYLCASSLTRGPGANVLTFGAGSRLTVL.

V gene TRBV6-5 combines with J gene TRBJ2-1, with TRBD2 identical over 9 bases. Per the germline V gene, CDR1 is MNHEY and CDR2 is SVGAGI. The CDR3 is made up of 16 amino acids. Trimming removed 0 bases from V and 4 bases from J; junction bases left unmatched: 4. Here the CDR3 DNA reads TGTGCCAGCAGTTACTCATCTAGCGGGACTTACAATGAGCAGTTCTTC. As protein: CASSYSSSGTYNEQFF.

V and J are TRBV6-5 and TRBJ2-2; D unclear. The V and J ends lost 5 bases and 1 base respectively, with 5 bases between them. There are 13 residues in the CDR3. The germline gives CDR1 MNHEY, CDR2 SVGAGI. In DNA, the CDR3 is TGTGCCAGCAGTGAGTGGAACACCGGGGAGCTGTTTTTT. Encoded protein: CASSEWNTGELFF.

This chain joins TRBV6-4 and TRBJ1-1; TRBD1 might be the D (6 bases). The CDR3 consists of 13 residues. Per germline, CDR1 MRHNA and CDR2 SNTAGT. Trimming pared 3 bases from V and 4 bases from J, leaving 9 bases between. CDR3 region: CASSEGAGTEAFF. Written as DNA, the CDR3 is TGTGCCAGCAGTGAGGGGGCGGGCACTGAAGCTTTCTTT.

The V gene is TRBV14, the J gene TRBJ2-7; TRBD1 might be the D (6 bases). Germline CDR1 SGHDN, CDR2 FVKESK. With 4 bases removed from V and 0 bases from J, the gap between germline ends came to 10 bases. This CDR3 has 14 amino acids. The CDR3 DNA reads as TGTGCCAGCAGCCTGACAGGTAGCTCCTACGAGCAGTACTTC. This codes for CASSLTGSSYEQYF.

The chain couples TRBV19 to TRBJ1-2; a weak D match, TRBD1 (5 bases). The CDR3 is 15 amino acids. The V gene lost 4 bases and the J gene lost 6 bases, with 18 bases spanning the gap. Germline CDR1 and CDR2: LNHDA and SQIVND (reference sequence). For the CDR3, the DNA is TGTGCCAGTAGTACCCTGGGGACTGCGATTAATGGCTACACCTTC. As protein: CASSTLGTAINGYTF. Looking up the rest from reference TRBV19 and TRBJ1-2 gives the full variable domain: DGGITQSPKYLFRKEGQNVTLSCEQNLNHDAMYWYRQDPGQGLRLIYYSQIVNDFQKGDIAEGYSVSREKKESFPLTVTSAQKNPTAFYLCASSTLGTAINGYTFGSGTRLTVV.

This clone occurred once. The V call is TRBV19, the J call TRBJ2-1; 7 nucleotides agree with TRBD1. The J segment lost 5 bases and the V segment lost 9 bases, leaving 10 bases of the junction unmatched. Germline CDR1 LNHDA, CDR2 SQIVND (reference sequence). This CDR3 is built from 14 residues. This CDR3 reads CASRTGVVDNEQFF. The CDR3 nucleotides read TGTGCCAGCCGCACAGGGGTGGTCGACAATGAGCAGTTCTTC.

The V call is TRBV5-1, the J call TRBJ2-7, with 9 positions matching TRBD2. V lost 2 bases to trimming and J lost 5 bases; unmatched junction nucleotides: 8. There are 15 residues in the CDR3. Germline lookup yields CDR1 SGHRS and CDR2 YFSETQ. CDR3 in DNA: TGCGCCAGCAGCTTCATGGCGGGAGGGCCGAACGAGCAGTACTTC. This codes for CASSFMAGGPNEQYF.

This sequence joins TRBV4-1 and TRBJ2-7, with 10 bases lining up with TRBD1. The CDR3 is 15 residues long. Germline-derived CDR1 and CDR2 are MGHRA and YSYEKL. The ends lost 0 bases at V and 7 bases at J; junction bases unmatched: 6. Here the CDR3 DNA reads TGCGCCAGCAGCCAAGACGGGACAGGGGTCGGGGAGCAGTACTTC. As protein: CASSQDGTGVGEQYF.

This clone was seen more than once but under ten times. Other DNA sequences in this specimen translate into the identical CDR3. This rearrangement joins TRBV6-5 to TRBJ1-2, with 9 positions matching TRBD1. Germline V gene data show CDR1 as MNHEY and CDR2 as SVGAGI. The CDR3 is 15 amino acids. Unmatched junction bases numbered 1, after V lost 0 bases and J lost 2 bases. The CDR3 DNA follows: TGTGCCAGCAGTTACTCGACAGGGGGGAACTATGGCTACACCTTC. Its translation: CASSYSTGGNYGYTF.

J is TRBJ1-1 and V is TRBV2; tentative D call: TRBD1 (6 bases). V lost 4 bases, J lost 1 base, and 13 bases lay in between. Germline CDR1 and CDR2: SNHLY and FYNNEI. The CDR3 has 15 residues. The CDR3 DNA reads as TGTGCCAGCAGTGTTTTTCAGGGGCGGAACACTGAAGCTTTCTTT. It translates to CASSVFQGRNTEAFF.

J is TRBJ2-2 and V is TRBV5-6, with 12 bases identical to TRBD2. V shed 1 base, J shed 7 bases, and the junction held 14 bases outside the gene matches. The CDR3 is 19 residues long. Germline assignment: CDR1 SGHDT and CDR2 YYEEEE. CDR3 sequence: CASSLLQLKTSGSGGELFF. The DNA of the CDR3 is TGTGCCAGCAGCTTGCTGCAGTTGAAGACTAGCGGGAGCGGCGGGGAGCTGTTTTTT.

This rearrangement joins TRBV15 to TRBJ2-3, with TRBD1 matching over 9 bases. This CDR3 is built from 15 residues. Germline V gene data show CDR1 as LNHNV and CDR2 as YYDKDF (reference sequence). The V segment lost 6 bases and the J segment 5 bases; nucleotides outside the gene matches: 9. DNA for the CDR3: TGTGCCACCAGTTGGACAGGGGTGTCCGGAGATACGCAGTATTTT. This gives the protein CATSWTGVSGDTQYF.

This sequence joins TRBV2 and TRBJ1-1; 7 bases align to TRBD1. With V trimmed by 8 bases and J by 2 bases, 8 bases remained unmatched. Looked up from germline, CDR1 is SNHLY and CDR2 is FYNNEI. This CDR3 spans 14 amino acids. CDR3 sequence (DNA): TGTGCCAGCCGCCACAGGGGCTCAAACACTGAAGCTTTCTTT. It translates to CASRHRGSNTEAFF.

The chain recombines TRBV30 with TRBJ2-1; D call uncertain. The CDR3 spans 16 residues. Trimming shortened V by 0 bases and J by 4 bases, and 16 bases separated the two germline ends. CDR1 GTSNPN and CDR2 SVGIG come from the germline V gene (reference sequence). CDR3 sequence: CAWSVRPQRAYNEQFF. The CDR3 DNA reads TGTGCCTGGAGTGTACGACCCCAAAGAGCGTACAATGAGCAGTTCTTC. Variable domain in full (rest from reference TRBV30 and TRBJ2-1): SQTIHQWPATLVQPVGSPLSLECTVEGTSNPNLYWYRQAAGRGLQLLFYSVGIGQISSEVPQNLSASRPQDRQFILSSKKLLLSDSGFYLCAWSVRPQRAYNEQFFGPGTRLTVL.

V gene TRBV10-3 combines with J gene TRBJ2-1, with 11 bases lining up with TRBD2. V dropped 6 bases and J dropped 4; count of bases not matched to a gene: 5. CDR1 and CDR2 from the germline V gene are ENHRY and SYGVKD. The CDR3 is 15 amino acids. CDR3 residues: CAIRAGTSGYNEQFF. The CDR3 DNA reads TGTGCCATCAGGGCCGGGACTAGCGGATACAATGAGCAGTTCTTC.